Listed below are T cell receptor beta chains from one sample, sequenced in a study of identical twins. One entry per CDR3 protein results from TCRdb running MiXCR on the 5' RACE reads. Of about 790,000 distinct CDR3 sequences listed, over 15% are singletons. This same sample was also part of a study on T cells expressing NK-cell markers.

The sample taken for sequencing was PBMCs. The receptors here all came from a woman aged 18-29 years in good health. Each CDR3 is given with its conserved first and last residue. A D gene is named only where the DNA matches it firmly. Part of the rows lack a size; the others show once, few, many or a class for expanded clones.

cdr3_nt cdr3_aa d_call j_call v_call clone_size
TGTGCCAGCACCCACGGGGGTGAGCAGTTCTTC CASTHGGEQFF - TRBJ2-1 TRBV6-5 -
TGCAGTGCTCTGACTAGCGGGGGCTCCTACGAGCAGTACTTC CSALTSGGSYEQYF TRBD2 TRBJ2-7 TRBV20-1 once
TGCAGTGCTAGAGATAGACGGGGTCGGGAAAAACTGTTTTTT CSARDRRGREKLFF - TRBJ1-4 TRBV20-1 few
TGCGCCAGCAGCCGGAGGACTAGCGGGGTATACAATGAGCAGTTCTTC CASSRRTSGVYNEQFF TRBD2 TRBJ2-1 TRBV4-3 -
TGTGCCATCAGTGACCTGGGACTAGTAAGTAATGAGCAGTTCTTC CAISDLGLVSNEQFF TRBD2 TRBJ2-1 TRBV10-3 -
TGCAGCCTCTCAGGGGGCTTGGGTGGGACAGATACGCAGTATTTT CSLSGGLGGTDTQYF TRBD1 TRBJ2-3 TRBV29-1 few
TGCAGTGCTAGAGCACAGAATTCACCCCTCCACTTT CSARAQNSPLHF - TRBJ1-6 TRBV20-1 few
TGTGCCAGCAGCCCCAGGACAGGGTGGAACTATGGCTACACCTTC CASSPRTGWNYGYTF TRBD1 TRBJ1-2 TRBV7-2 few
TGTGCCAGCAGTTTTCGTCACACTGAAGCTTTCTTT CASSFRHTEAFF - TRBJ1-1 TRBV12-3/TRBV12-4 many
TGTGCCAGCAGTTTGACAGGGGGGGCAGATGAGCAGTTCTTC CASSLTGGADEQFF TRBD1 TRBJ2-1 TRBV9 few
TGTGCCAGTAGTATGAGGGGACAGGGGGCCGAGCAGTACTTC CASSMRGQGAEQYF TRBD1 TRBJ2-7 TRBV19 -
TGCAGTTCCGGGACTAGCGGGAGAGGAAGGGGAGAGACCCAGTACTTC CSSGTSGRGRGETQYF TRBD2 TRBJ2-5 TRBV20-1 -
TGTGCCAGCTCACCAATAGCCGACGGCGCCCGGGGCGACTATGGCTACACCTTC CASSPIADGARGDYGYTF - TRBJ1-2 TRBV18 many
TGTGCCAGCAGTCGGACAGCTCGATGGGTTGAGCAGTTCTTC CASSRTARWVEQFF - TRBJ2-1 TRBV28 -
TGTGCCAGCAGCTCGGAGCGGGCAAGCTCCTACGAGCAGTACTTC CASSSERASSYEQYF - TRBJ2-7 TRBV7-8 -
TGTGCCAGCTCACCACCGGGAAATACTCCAAGACTGGAGACCCAGTACTTC CASSPPGNTPRLETQYF - TRBJ2-5 TRBV18 -
TGCGCCAGCAGCTCCCGGGCTCAGCCCAATGAGCAGTTCTTC CASSSRAQPNEQFF - TRBJ2-1 TRBV5-1 few
TGTGCCAGCAGCAGGGTCGGCCCTTCCACGGATGGCTACACCTTC CASSRVGPSTDGYTF - TRBJ1-2 TRBV12-3/TRBV12-4 few
TGCAGCGTTGAAGATCTAGGAGGAAACCGGCAGTTCTTC CSVEDLGGNRQFF - TRBJ2-1 TRBV29-1 -
TGTGCCAGCGGGCGGGCGCCCGGGACAGATACGCAGTATTTT CASGRAPGTDTQYF - TRBJ2-3 TRBV6-1 few
TGTGCCAGCAGTGACACCGACAGGGGGACTGAAGCTTTCTTT CASSDTDRGTEAFF TRBD1 TRBJ1-1 TRBV6-4 many
TGCAGTGCTATACGTACGAACACCGGGGAGCTGTTTTTT CSAIRTNTGELFF - TRBJ2-2 TRBV20-1 few
TGTGCCAGCATCCAAGAGGTCAATCAGCCCCAGCATTTT CASIQEVNQPQHF - TRBJ1-5 TRBV2 -
TGCAGCGTTGGCCCCACGCAGGGCAAAAACATTCAGTACTTC CSVGPTQGKNIQYF - TRBJ2-4 TRBV29-1 -
TGTGCCAGCAGTCCCTTGGGGGGCTACTATGGCTACACCTTC CASSPLGGYYGYTF - TRBJ1-2 TRBV12-3/TRBV12-4 many
TGCAGTGCTAGAGTTCGGGAATCAACAAATACGCAGTATTTT CSARVRESTNTQYF - TRBJ2-3 TRBV20-1 -
TGTGCCAGCAGTTTCCCGATTCACCCGTACGGCAATGAGCAGTTCTTC CASSFPIHPYGNEQFF - TRBJ2-1 TRBV12-3/TRBV12-4 many
TGTGCCAGCAGTGACTCGGACAGGGGACAGGAGCAGTTCTTC CASSDSDRGQEQFF TRBD1 TRBJ2-1 TRBV25-1 -
TGTGCCAGCAAAAAGGCGGGAGTTAGCACAGATACGCAGTATTTT CASKKAGVSTDTQYF TRBD2 TRBJ2-3 TRBV27 few
TGTGCCAGCAGCTTAAGGACAGGACAGGGGGCCCTGAACACTGAAGCTTTCTTT CASSLRTGQGALNTEAFF TRBD1 TRBJ1-1 TRBV11-2 once
TGTGCCAGCAGTCACAGGGGCCGGGCTTTCTTT CASSHRGRAFF TRBD1 TRBJ1-1 TRBV6-6 -
TGCAGCGTTGAAGATCTTGAGGAGCAGTACTTC CSVEDLEEQYF - TRBJ2-7 TRBV29-1 once
TGTGCCAGCAGTTTAGTTGAATACGAGCAGTACTTC CASSLVEYEQYF - TRBJ2-7 TRBV7-9 many
TGTGCCAGCAGTTACTCGGTGGGCAGCCGGCAGCCCCAGCATTTT CASSYSVGSRQPQHF - TRBJ1-5 TRBV6-2/TRBV6-3 -